This TCR beta chain was identified in a study of cytomegalovirus exposure and HLA in healthy donors. PCR was performed using 60 Vbeta and 13 Jbeta primers. The data were produced by immunoSEQ multiplex PCR, yet TCRdb's version contains in-frame clones alone and is incomplete. The sample comprises 200,000 to 250,000 clones, 75% to 80% of which are singletons, and around 1.8% rests with the top ten. The junction had 11 bases not matched to a gene; V was cut back by 6 bases and J by 0 bases. The CDR3 is 16 residues long. From germline, CDR1 is SGHRS and CDR2 YFSETQ. The receptor's source is a man between 18 and 29 years old in good health and CMV-seronegative. V usage is TRBV5-1 and J usage is TRBJ1-1; 7 bases line up with TRBD1. Material: PBMCs. CDR3 nucleotide sequence: TGCGCCAGCAACTATCGACAGGGCCAACTGAACACTGAAGCTTTCTTT. This codes for CASNYRQGQLNTEAFF.